The 14 T cell receptor beta chains below come from one sample, sequenced in a study of radiotherapy plus CTLA-4 blockade in lung cancer. This table comes from immunoSEQ multiplex PCR, and its TCRdb copy is limited to in-frame clones, with some not included. Among some 43,000 clones listed, approximately 78% were seen once. This material consisted of peripheral blood, taken from a patient treated with radiotherapy plus ipilimumab. The origin of the receptors is a human donor with non-small cell lung cancer who had stable disease on radiotherapy plus ipilimumab.

This chain uses TRBV4-1 with TRBJ1-2; 8 bases line up with TRBD1. There are 16 residues in the CDR3. Germline V lookup: CDR1 MGHRA, CDR2 YSYEKL. The V gene end was trimmed by 2 bases and the J gene end by 7 bases; junction bases not matched to a gene: 12. The CDR3 here is CASSQPTGANRGGYTF. DNA of the CDR3: TGCGCCAGCAGCCAACCGACAGGGGCGAACAGGGGTGGCTACACCTTC.

The rearrangement uses TRBV5-1 and TRBJ2-5; D gene unclear. V was shortened by 1 base and J by 4 bases, with 11 bases between the two germline ends. This CDR3 contains 14 residues. Germline CDR1 and CDR2: SGHRS and YFSETQ. The CDR3 coding sequence is TGCGCCAGCAGCTTGACGTCACAGCCAGAGACCCAGTACTTC. Translating gives CASSLTSQPETQYF. The full variable domain, completed using reference TRBV5-1 and TRBJ2-5, is KAGVTQTPRYLIKTRGQQVTLSCSPISGHRSVSWYQQTPGQGLQFLFEYFSETQRNKGNFPGRFSGRQFSNSRSEMNVSTLELGDSALYLCASSLTSQPETQYFGPGTRLLVL.

The rearrangement uses TRBV5-1 and TRBJ2-5, with D unresolved. Germline V CDR1 and CDR2: SGHRS, YFSETQ. The CDR3 runs to 13 residues. Trimming left V 2 bases short and J 3 bases short, with 8 bases between. CDR3 DNA: TGCGCCAGCAGCTTTGCGGCGGAAGAGACCCAGTACTTC. Its translation: CASSFAAEETQYF.

Remarks on this clone: The junction departs from the called germline gene at one end, perhaps through a read error. This sequence joins TRBV5-4 and TRBJ2-1; 9 bases match TRBD1. CDR3 length: 16 amino acids. Per germline, CDR1 SGHNT and CDR2 YYREEE (reference sequence). CDR3 amino acids: CASSQEGQGSYNEQFF. The CDR3 coding sequence is TGCGCCAGCAGCCAAGAGGGACAGGGCTCCTACAATGAGCAGTTCTTC.

The CDR3 coding sequence is TGTGCCAGCAGTTACTACAGGGAGTACGACACTGAAGCTTTCTTT. As protein: CASSYYREYDTEAFF. The V and J genes are TRBV6-5 and TRBJ1-1; TRBD1 might be the D (6 bases). Trimming removed 1 base at V and 3 bases at J, with 12 bases between. Germline lookup yields CDR1 MNHEY and CDR2 SVGAGI. The CDR3 extends over 15 amino acids.

This clone was seen only a few times. The chain links TRBV14 to TRBJ1-1; maybe TRBD1 (6 bases). The germline gives CDR1 SGHDN, CDR2 FVKESK. V was cut by 4 bases and J by 7 bases, with 13 bases left in between. There are 13 residues in the CDR3. In nucleotides, the CDR3 is TGTGCCAGCAGCCGCTCAGGGGTGGGTGAAGCTTTCTTT. It encodes CASSRSGVGEAFF.

V usage is TRBV27 and J usage is TRBJ2-2; D is possibly TRBD2 (5 bases). Germline V gene sequence: CDR1 MNHEY, CDR2 SMNVEV (reference sequence). V dropped 0 bases and J dropped 3 bases, with 11 bases sitting between them. The CDR3 has 16 amino acids. The CDR3 is CASSLSREQDTGELFF. The CDR3 bases are TGTGCCAGCAGTTTATCGAGGGAGCAGGACACCGGGGAGCTGTTTTTT.

This sequence joins TRBV11-2 and TRBJ1-5; 7 bases agree with TRBD1. Germline loops: CDR1 SGHAT, CDR2 FQNNGV. The CDR3 sequence is 15 residues long. Trimming removed 2 bases from V and 5 bases from J; junction bases left unmatched: 6. The CDR3 bases are TGTGCCAGCAGCTTAAGGACAGGATTTCATCAGCCCCAGCATTTT. Amino acids: CASSLRTGFHQPQHF. Looking up the rest from reference TRBV11-2 and TRBJ1-5 gives the full variable domain: EAGVAQSPRYKIIEKRQSVAFWCNPISGHATLYWYQQILGQGPKLLIQFQNNGVVDDSQLPKDRFSAERLKGVDSTLKIQPAKLEDSAVYLCASSLRTGFHQPQHFGDGTRLSIL.

This chain uses TRBV10-3 with TRBJ2-2; possibly TRBD2 for D (6 bases). The CDR3 consists of 13 residues. V lost 2 bases, J lost 8 bases, and 9 bases lay in between. Germline lookup yields CDR1 ENHRY and CDR2 SYGVKD. CDR3 in DNA: TGTGCCATCAGTGAGGGGACTTCAGGGGAGCTGTTTTTT. Translation gives CAISEGTSGELFF.

This chain uses TRBV27 with TRBJ2-2; perhaps TRBD2 as D (5 bases). Germline values: CDR1 MNHEY, CDR2 SMNVEV (reference sequence). Trimming left V 5 bases short and J 3 bases short, with 16 bases between. The CDR3 runs 16 residues. This CDR3 is CASSLLVGEYTGELFF. The DNA of the CDR3 is TGTGCCAGCAGTCTTTTGGTTGGGGAGTACACCGGGGAGCTGTTTTTT.

The J gene is TRBJ2-7, the V gene TRBV4-1; maybe TRBD1 (6 bases). The germline V gene encodes CDR1 MGHRA and CDR2 YSYEKL. V lost 1 base and J lost 1, with 11 bases in between. The CDR3 extends over 15 amino acids. In DNA, the CDR3 is TGCGCCAGCAGCCAAGCCGGGACATTATCCTACGAGCAGTACTTC. Encoded protein: CASSQAGTLSYEQYF.

The chain is built from TRBV18 and TRBJ2-2; TRBD2 aligns across 14 bases. The CDR3 contains 17 residues. The germline gives CDR1 KGHSH, CDR2 LQKENI. V was pared by 2 bases and J by 6 bases, with 5 bases of the junction left unmatched. The CDR3 loop reads CASSPETSGRGAGELFF. The CDR3 DNA is TGTGCCAGCTCACCAGAGACTAGCGGGAGGGGCGCCGGGGAGCTGTTTTTT.

The V gene is TRBV6-5, the J gene TRBJ1-2; 8 bases align to TRBD1. J gave up 7 bases and V 4 bases, and 14 bases lay outside the gene matches. Per the germline V gene, CDR1 is MNHEY and CDR2 is SVGAGI. This CDR3 has 16 amino acids. CDR3 amino acids: CASSWDRRQLEGGYTF. The CDR3 DNA is TGTGCCAGCAGTTGGGACAGGCGTCAACTGGAAGGTGGCTACACCTTC.

V is TRBV6-1 and J is TRBJ2-5, with 10 bases aligning to TRBD1. The CDR3 is 16 amino acids. Germline V lookup: CDR1 MNHNS, CDR2 SASEGT. Trimming at V came to 3 bases and at J to 4 bases, leaving 8 bases not matched to a gene. This CDR3 is CASSEGTGALGETQYF. The CDR3 DNA reads TGTGCCAGCAGTGAGGGGACAGGGGCGCTGGGAGAGACCCAGTACTTC.